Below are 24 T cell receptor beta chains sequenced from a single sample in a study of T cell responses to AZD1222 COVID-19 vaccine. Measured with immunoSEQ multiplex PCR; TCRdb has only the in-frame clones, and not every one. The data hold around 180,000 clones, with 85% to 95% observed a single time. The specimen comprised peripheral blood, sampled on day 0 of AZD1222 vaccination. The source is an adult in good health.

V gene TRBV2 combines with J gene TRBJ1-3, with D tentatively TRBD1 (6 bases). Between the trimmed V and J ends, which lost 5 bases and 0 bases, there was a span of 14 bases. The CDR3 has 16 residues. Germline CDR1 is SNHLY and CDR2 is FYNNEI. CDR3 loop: CASSPWPGASGNTIYF. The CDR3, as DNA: TGTGCCAGCAGTCCCTGGCCAGGGGCCTCTGGAAACACCATATATTTT.

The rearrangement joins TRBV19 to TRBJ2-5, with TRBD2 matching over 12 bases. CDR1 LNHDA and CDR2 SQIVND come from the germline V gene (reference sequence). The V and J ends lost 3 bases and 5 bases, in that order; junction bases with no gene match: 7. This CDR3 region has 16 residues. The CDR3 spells CASSMGLAGGRETQYF. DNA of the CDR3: TGTGCCAGTAGTATGGGCCTAGCGGGAGGGAGGGAGACCCAGTACTTC. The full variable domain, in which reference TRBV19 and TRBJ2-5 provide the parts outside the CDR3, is DGGITQSPKYLFRKEGQNVTLSCEQNLNHDAMYWYRQDPGQGLRLIYYSQIVNDFQKGDIAEGYSVSREKKESFPLTVTSAQKNPTAFYLCASSMGLAGGRETQYFGPGTRLLVL.

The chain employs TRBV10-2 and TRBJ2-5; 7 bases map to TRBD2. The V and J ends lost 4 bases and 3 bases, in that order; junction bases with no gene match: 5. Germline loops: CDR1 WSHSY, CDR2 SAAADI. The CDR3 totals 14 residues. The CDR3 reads CASSVASGKETQYF. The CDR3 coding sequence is TGCGCCAGCAGTGTGGCTAGCGGTAAAGAGACCCAGTACTTC.

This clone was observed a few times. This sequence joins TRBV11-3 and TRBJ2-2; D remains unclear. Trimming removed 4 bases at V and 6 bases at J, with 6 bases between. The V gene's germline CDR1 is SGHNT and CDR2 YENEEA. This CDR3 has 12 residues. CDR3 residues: CASSSIAGELFF. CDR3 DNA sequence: TGTGCCAGCAGCTCCATTGCCGGGGAGCTGTTTTTT.

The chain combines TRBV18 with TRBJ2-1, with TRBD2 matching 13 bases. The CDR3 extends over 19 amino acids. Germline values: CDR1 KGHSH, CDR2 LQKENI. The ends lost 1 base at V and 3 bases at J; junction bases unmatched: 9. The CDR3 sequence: CASSPLRPGLAGHYNEQFF. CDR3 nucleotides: TGTGCCAGCTCACCACTAAGACCGGGACTAGCGGGACACTACAATGAGCAGTTCTTC.

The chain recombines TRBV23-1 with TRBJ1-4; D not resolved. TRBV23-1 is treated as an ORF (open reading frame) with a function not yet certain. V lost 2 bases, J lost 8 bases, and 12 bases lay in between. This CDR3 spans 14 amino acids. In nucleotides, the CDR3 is TGCGCCAGCAGTCAAGGAGTCCTGCACGAAAAACTGTTTTTT. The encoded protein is CASSQGVLHEKLFF.

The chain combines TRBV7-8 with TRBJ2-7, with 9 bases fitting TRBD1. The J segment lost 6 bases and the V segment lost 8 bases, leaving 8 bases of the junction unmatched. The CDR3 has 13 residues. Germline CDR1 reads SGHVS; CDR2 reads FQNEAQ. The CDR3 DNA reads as TGTGCCAGCTCTAGGACAGGGGTACTCGAGCAGTACTTC. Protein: CASSRTGVLEQYF.

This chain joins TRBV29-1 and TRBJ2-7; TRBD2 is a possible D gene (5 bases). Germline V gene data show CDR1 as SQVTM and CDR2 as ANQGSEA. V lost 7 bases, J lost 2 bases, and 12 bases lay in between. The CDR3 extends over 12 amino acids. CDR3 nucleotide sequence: TGCAGCGCCCAAGGGCGGGCCTACGAGCAGTACTTC. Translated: CSAQGRAYEQYF.

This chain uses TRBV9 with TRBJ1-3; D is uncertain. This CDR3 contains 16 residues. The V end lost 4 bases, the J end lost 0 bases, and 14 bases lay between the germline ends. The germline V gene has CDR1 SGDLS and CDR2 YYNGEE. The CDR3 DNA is TGTGCCAGCAGCACGACATCGGGCTACTCTGGAAACACCATATATTTT. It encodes CASSTTSGYSGNTIYF.

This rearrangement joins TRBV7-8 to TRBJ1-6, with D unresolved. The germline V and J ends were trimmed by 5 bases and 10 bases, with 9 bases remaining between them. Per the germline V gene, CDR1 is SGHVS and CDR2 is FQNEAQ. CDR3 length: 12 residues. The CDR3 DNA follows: TGTGCCAGCAGCCACCGGGTGTCACCCCTCCACTTT. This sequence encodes CASSHRVSPLHF.

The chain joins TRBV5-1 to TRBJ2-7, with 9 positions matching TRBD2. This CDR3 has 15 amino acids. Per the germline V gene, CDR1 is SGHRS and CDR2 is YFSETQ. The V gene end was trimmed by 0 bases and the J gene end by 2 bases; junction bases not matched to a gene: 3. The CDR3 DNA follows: TGCGCCAGCAGCTTGGGTTTAGCGGGGGCCTACGAGCAGTACTTC. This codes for CASSLGLAGAYEQYF.

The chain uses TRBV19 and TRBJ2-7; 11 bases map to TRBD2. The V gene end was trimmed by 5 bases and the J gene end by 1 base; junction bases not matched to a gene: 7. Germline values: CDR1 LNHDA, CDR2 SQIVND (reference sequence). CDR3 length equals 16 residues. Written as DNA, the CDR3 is TGTGCCAGTAGTTCCCCGACTAGCGGGACGTCCTACGAGCAGTACTTC. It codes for CASSSPTSGTSYEQYF.

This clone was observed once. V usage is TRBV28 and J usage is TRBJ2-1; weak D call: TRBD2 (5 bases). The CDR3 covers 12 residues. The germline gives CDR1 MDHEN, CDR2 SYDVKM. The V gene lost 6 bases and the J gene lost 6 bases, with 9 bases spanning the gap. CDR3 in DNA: TGTGCCAGCAGATCCGCGGGCAATGAGCAGTTCTTC. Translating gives CASRSAGNEQFF.

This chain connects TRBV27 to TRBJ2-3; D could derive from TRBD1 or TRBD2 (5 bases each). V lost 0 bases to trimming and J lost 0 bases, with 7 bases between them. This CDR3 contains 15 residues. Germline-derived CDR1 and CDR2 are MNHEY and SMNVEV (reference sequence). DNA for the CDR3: TGTGCCAGCAGTTTATCTTGGGGGAGCACAGATACGCAGTATTTT. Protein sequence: CASSLSWGSTDTQYF.

CDR3 residues: CASSHPGVSYEQYF. CDR3 nucleotides: TGTGCCAGCAGCCATCCGGGGGTTTCCTACGAGCAGTACTTC. This chain uses TRBV3-1 (or the pseudogene TRBV3-2) with TRBJ2-7; D may be TRBD2 (6 bases). The germline V gene has CDR1 LGHDT and CDR2 YNNKEL (reference sequence). Trimming shortened V by 3 bases and J by 1 base, and 10 bases separated the two germline ends. This CDR3 contains 14 residues.

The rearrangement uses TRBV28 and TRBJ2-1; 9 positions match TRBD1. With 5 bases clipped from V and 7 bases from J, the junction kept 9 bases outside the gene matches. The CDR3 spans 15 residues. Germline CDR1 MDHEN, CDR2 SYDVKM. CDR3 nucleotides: TGTGCCAGCAGTCGGGGACAGGGTGATAGAAATGAGCAGTTCTTC. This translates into CASSRGQGDRNEQFF.

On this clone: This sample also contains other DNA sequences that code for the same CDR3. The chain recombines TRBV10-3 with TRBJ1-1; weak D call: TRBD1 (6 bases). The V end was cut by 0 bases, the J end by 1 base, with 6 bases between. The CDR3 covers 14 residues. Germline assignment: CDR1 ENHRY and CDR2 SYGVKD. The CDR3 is CAISESGGNTEAFF. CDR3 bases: TGTGCCATCAGTGAGTCAGGGGGGAACACTGAAGCTTTCTTT.

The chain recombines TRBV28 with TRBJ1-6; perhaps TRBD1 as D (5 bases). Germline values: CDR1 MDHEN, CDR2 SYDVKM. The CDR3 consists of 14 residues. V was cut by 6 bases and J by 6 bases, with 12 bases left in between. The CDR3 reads CASRPQGSNSPLHF. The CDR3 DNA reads TGTGCCAGCAGGCCCCAGGGTAGTAATTCACCCCTCCACTTT. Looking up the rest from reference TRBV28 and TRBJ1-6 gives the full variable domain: DVKVTQSSRYLVKRTGEKVFLECVQDMDHENMFWYRQDPGLGLRLIYFSYDVKMKEKGDIPEGYSVSREKKERFSLILESASTNQTSMYLCASRPQGSNSPLHFGNGTRLTVT.

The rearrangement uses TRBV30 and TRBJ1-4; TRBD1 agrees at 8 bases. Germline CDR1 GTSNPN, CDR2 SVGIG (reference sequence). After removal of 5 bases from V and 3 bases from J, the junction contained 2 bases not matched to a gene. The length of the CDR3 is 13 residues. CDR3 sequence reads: CAWGTGSNEKLFF. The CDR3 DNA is TGTGCCTGGGGGACAGGTTCTAATGAAAAACTGTTTTTT.

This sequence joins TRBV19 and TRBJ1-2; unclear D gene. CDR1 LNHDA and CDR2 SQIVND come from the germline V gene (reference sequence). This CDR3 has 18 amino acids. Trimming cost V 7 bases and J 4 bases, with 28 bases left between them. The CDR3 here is CASTPQVLLFGESYGYTF. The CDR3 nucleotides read TGTGCCAGTACCCCTCAAGTACTGTTATTTGGGGAAAGCTATGGCTACACCTTC.

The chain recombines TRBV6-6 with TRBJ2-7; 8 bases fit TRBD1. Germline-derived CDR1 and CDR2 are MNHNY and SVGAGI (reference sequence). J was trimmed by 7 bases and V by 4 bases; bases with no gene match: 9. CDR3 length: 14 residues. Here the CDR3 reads CASSFGQGSGEQYF. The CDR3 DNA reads TGTGCCAGCAGTTTCGGACAGGGCTCGGGGGAGCAGTACTTC.

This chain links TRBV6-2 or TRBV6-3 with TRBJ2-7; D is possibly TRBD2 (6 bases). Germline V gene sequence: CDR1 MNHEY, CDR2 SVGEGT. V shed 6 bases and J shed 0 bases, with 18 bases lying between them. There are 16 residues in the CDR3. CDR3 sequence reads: CASSLRGTPNSYEQYF. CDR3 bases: TGTGCCAGCAGCCTACGGGGGACTCCAAACTCCTACGAGCAGTACTTC.

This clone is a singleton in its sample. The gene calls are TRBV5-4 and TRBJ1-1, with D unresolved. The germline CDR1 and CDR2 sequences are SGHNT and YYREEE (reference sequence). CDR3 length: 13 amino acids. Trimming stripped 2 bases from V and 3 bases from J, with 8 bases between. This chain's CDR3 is CASSFWGDTEAFF. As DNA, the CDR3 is TGTGCCAGCAGCTTTTGGGGTGACACTGAAGCTTTCTTT.

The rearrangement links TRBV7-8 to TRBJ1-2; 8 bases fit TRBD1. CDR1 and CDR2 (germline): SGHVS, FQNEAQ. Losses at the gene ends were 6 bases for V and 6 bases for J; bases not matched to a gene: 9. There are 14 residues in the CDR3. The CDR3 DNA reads TGTGCCAGCAGACCAGGACAGGGAGGGGATGGCTACACCTTC. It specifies CASRPGQGGDGYTF.